This TCR beta chain was obtained from a study of human T cells and chemical hapten exposure. The time point was: patch test 1, 2 weeks after DPC sensitization. Treatment of the sample: therapeutic diphenylcyclopropenone sensitization with weekly scalp DPC. The CDR3 runs to 17 residues. Germline CDR1 is MNHNS and CDR2 is SASEGT. Trimming removed 5 bases from V and 5 bases from J, with 23 bases in between. TCRdb used MiXCR to reprocess the RACE reads, holding one entry per CDR3 protein. The table has under 200,000 distinct CDR3 sequences, roughly 15% seen once. The V call is TRBV6-1, the J call TRBJ2-3; tentatively, D is TRBD2 (5 bases). The sequence derives from a woman aged 30 to 39 with alopecia areata. Some clones in this sample may be carry-over from other donors' samples. The input for sequencing was whole blood, taken in connection with sensitization to the hapten diphenylcyclopropenone (DPC). CDR3 region: CASSSPGGLWRIDTQYF. CDR3 DNA: TGTGCCAGCAGTTCCCCCGGAGGTTTGTGGCGCATAGATACGCAGTATTTT.